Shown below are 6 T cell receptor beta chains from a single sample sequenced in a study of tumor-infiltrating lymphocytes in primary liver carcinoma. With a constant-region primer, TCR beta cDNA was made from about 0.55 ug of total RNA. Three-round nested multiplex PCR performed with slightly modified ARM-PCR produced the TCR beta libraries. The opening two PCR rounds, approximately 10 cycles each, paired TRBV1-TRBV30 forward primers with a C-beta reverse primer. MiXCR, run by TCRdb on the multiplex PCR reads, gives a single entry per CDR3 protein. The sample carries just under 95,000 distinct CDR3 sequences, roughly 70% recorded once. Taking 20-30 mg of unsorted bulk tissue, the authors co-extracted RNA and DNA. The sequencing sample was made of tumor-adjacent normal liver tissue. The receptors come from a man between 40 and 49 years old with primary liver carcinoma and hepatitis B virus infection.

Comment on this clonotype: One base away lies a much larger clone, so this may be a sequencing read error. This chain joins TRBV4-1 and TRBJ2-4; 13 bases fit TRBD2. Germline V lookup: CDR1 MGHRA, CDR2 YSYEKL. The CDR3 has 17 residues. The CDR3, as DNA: TGCGCCAGCAGCGGGGGCGGGACTAGCGGGATACAAAACATTAAGTACTTC. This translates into CASSGGGTSGIQNIKYF.

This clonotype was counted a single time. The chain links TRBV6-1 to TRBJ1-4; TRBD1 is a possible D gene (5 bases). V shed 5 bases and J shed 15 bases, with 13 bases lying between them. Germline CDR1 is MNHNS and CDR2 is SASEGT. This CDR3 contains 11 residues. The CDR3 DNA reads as TGTGCCAGCAGTTGCGGGGGGAAGGTGTTTTTT. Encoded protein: CASSCGGKVFF.

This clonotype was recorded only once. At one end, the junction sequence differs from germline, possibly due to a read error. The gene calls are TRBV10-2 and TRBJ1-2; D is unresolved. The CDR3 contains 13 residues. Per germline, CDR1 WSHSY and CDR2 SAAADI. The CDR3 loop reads CAGSFGEGYGYTF. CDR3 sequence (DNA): TGCGCCGGCAGTTTTGGGGAAGGCTATGGCTACACCTTC.

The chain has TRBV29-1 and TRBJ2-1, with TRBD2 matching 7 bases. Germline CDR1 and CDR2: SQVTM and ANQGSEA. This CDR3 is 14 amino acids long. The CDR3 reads CRATGGAAYNEQFF. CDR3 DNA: TGCAGGGCTACGGGGGGAGCGGCCTACAATGAGCAGTTCTTC.

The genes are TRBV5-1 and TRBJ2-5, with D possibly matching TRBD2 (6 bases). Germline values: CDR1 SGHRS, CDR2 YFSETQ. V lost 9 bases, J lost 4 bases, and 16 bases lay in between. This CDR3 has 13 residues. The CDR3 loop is CATSGVRGETQYF. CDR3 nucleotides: TGCGCCACCTCGGGAGTCCGGGGAGAGACCCAGTACTTC.

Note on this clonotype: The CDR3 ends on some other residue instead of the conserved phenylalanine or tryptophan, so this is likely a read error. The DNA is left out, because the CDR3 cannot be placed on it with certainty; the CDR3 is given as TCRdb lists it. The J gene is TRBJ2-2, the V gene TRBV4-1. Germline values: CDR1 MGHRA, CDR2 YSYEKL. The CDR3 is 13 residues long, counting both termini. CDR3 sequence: CASSQGHGGELLV.